Each of the 9 T cell receptor beta chains below was sequenced from the same sample in a study of blood T cell repertoires in COVID-19. The repertoire was sequenced with immunoSEQ multiplex PCR; TCRdb's copy has only in-frame clones and lacks some. This sample has roughly 46,000 clones, with about 90% found just once. The specimen sequenced was peripheral blood. These receptors all come from a human donor with active COVID-19. The donor label of this sample is uncertain.

The rearrangement joins TRBV9 to TRBJ2-5; D might be TRBD2 (6 bases). Germline CDR1 and CDR2: SGDLS and YYNGEE. This CDR3 contains 15 residues. V was trimmed by 0 bases and J by 3 bases, leaving 12 bases between them. CDR3 bases: TGTGCCAGCAGCGTAGGAGGTAGCGGTAAAGAGACCCAGTACTTC. Amino acids: CASSVGGSGKETQYF.

This clone was seen more than once but under ten times. The gene calls are TRBV29-1 and TRBJ2-3; 7 bases line up with TRBD1. J gave up 3 bases and V 7 bases, and 13 bases lay outside the gene matches. The germline V gene encodes CDR1 SQVTM and CDR2 ANQGSEA. This CDR3 region has 15 residues. This CDR3 is CSAEGAPGITDTQYF. CDR3 sequence (DNA): TGCAGCGCCGAGGGGGCCCCGGGGATTACAGATACGCAGTATTTT.

This rearrangement joins TRBV12-3 or TRBV12-4 to TRBJ2-7; D is possibly TRBD2 (6 bases). Trimming took 6 bases from V and 2 from J, leaving 11 bases between them. CDR3 length: 13 amino acids. In nucleotides, the CDR3 is TGTGCCAGCAGCAGCGGGCCAGCCTACGAGCAGTACTTC. Translated, it gives CASSSGPAYEQYF.

This clone showed up just once. The chain uses TRBV30 and TRBJ1-4, with a possible D match to TRBD1 (6 bases). Germline V gene sequence: CDR1 GTSNPN, CDR2 SVGIG (reference sequence). This CDR3 spans 14 amino acids. V was cut by 5 bases and J by 7 bases, with 17 bases left in between. CDR3 nucleotide sequence: TGTGCCTGGGGAGGTGGTGTAGGGGGTGAAAAACTGTTTTTT. Encoded protein: CAWGGGVGGEKLFF.

This chain links TRBV20-1 with TRBJ2-7, with TRBD2 matching 10 bases. Germline CDR1 reads DFQATT; CDR2 reads SNEGSKA (reference sequence). The CDR3 is 13 residues long. V trimming: 3 bases; J trimming: 4 bases; junction bases outside the gene matches: 3. CDR3 protein: CSASKTSGYEQYF. CDR3 coding DNA: TGCAGTGCTAGTAAGACTAGCGGGTACGAGCAGTACTTC.

The J gene is TRBJ1-3, the V gene TRBV7-2, with D perhaps TRBD1 (6 bases). V was cut by 4 bases and J by 0 bases, with 10 bases left in between. CDR3 length: 15 amino acids. From germline, CDR1 is SGHTA and CDR2 FQGNSA. CDR3 bases: TGTGCCAGCAGCTGGGACACTCGCTCTGGAAACACCATATATTTT. Protein product: CASSWDTRSGNTIYF.

This clone was detected a few times. CDR3 sequence: CASSYYQGNTGELFF. The CDR3 nucleotides are TGTGCCAGCAGTTACTATCAGGGGAACACCGGGGAGCTGTTTTTT. The chain combines TRBV6-5 with TRBJ2-2; a weak D match, TRBD1 (5 bases). Trimming removed 1 base from V and 1 base from J, with 7 bases in between. The CDR3 covers 15 residues. Germline V CDR1 and CDR2: MNHEY, SVGAGI.

CDR3 coding DNA: TGTGCCAGCTCCCCGGTGGTAGGGGTAGGCGAAAAACTGTTTTTT. Protein: CASSPVVGVGEKLFF. The rearrangement joins TRBV6-5 to TRBJ1-4, with TRBD1 as a possible D gene (5 bases). The V end lost 8 bases, the J end lost 8 bases, and 21 bases lay between the germline ends. Germline V lookup: CDR1 MNHEY, CDR2 SVGAGI. CDR3 length: 15 amino acids.

The genes are TRBV6-5 and TRBJ1-1, with D possibly being TRBD1 (5 bases). The CDR3 length is 14 residues. CDR1 MNHEY and CDR2 SVGAGI come from the germline V gene. V was cut by 10 bases and J by 8 bases, with 23 bases left in between. The CDR3 here is CATTLRATGGEAFF. The CDR3 DNA is TGTGCCACCACCCTCCGGGCCACCGGGGGAGAAGCTTTCTTT.